This T cell receptor (beta chain) was sequenced for a study of blood T cell repertoires in COVID-19. Germline CDR1 is LNHDA and CDR2 is SQIVND (reference sequence). J lost 2 bases, V lost 1 base, and 7 bases had no gene match. This CDR3 spans 17 amino acids. Profiled with immunoSEQ multiplex PCR; TCRdb holds only in-frame clones, not every one. The sample consists of roughly 400,000 clones, roughly 88% of them appearing once. The genes are TRBV19 and TRBJ2-1, with 8 bases identical to TRBD1. The sample was PBMCs or T cells enriched from blood (not recorded which). The sequence was obtained from a woman under 30 who had been exposed to COVID-19. CDR3 sequence reads: CASSIGGGQGPYNEQFF. The CDR3 bases are TGTGCCAGTAGTATAGGGGGAGGACAGGGCCCCTACAATGAGCAGTTCTTC.